This T cell receptor (beta chain) stems from a study of OX40 agonist ivuxolimab in advanced cancers. Study as a whole: Aged about 20 to 85 with a mean of about 60 years, they were about 78% male. Study-wide findings and caveats: CD4+ and CD8+ blood T cells expanded clonally by week 6 at 0.1 to 3.0 mg/kg.

It was autoimmune disease history or systemic immunosuppression that excluded patients. As to this clone: Its antigen remains unidentified.

Germline loops: CDR1 SGHVS, CDR2 FQNEAQ. The CDR3 is 13 residues long. Between the trimmed V and J ends, which lost 0 bases and 5 bases, there was a span of 7 bases. The table came from immunoSEQ multiplex PCR; TCRdb's copy has only in-frame clones and leaves some out. Of tens of thousands of clones in the sample, approximately 86% were seen once. The material was CD4+ or CD8+ T cells sorted from blood, obtained in a trial of the OX40 agonist ivuxolimab. V usage is TRBV7-8 and J usage is TRBJ1-1; unclear D gene. The receptor comes from an adult with an advanced solid tumor such as melanoma, head and neck, liver or kidney cancer. The CDR3 nucleotides are TGTGCCAGCAGCTTAGCGCTGAGTACTGAAGCTTTCTTT. It yields the protein CASSLALSTEAFF. Complete variable domain (other parts from reference TRBV7-8 and TRBJ1-1): GAGVSQSPRYKVAKRGQDVALRCDPISGHVSLFWYQQALGQGPEFLTYFQNEAQLDKSGLPSDRFFAERPEGSVSTLKIQRTQQEDSAVYLCASSLALSTEAFFGQGTRLTVV.